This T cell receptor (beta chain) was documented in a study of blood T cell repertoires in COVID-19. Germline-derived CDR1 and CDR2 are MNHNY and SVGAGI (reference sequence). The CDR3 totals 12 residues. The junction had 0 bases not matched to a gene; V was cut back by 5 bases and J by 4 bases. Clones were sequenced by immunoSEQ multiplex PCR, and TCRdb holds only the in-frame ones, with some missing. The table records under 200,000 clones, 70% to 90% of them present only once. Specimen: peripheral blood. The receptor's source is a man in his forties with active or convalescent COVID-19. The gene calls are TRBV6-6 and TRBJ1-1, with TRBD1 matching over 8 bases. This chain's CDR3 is CASSTGGTEAFF. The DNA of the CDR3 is TGTGCCAGCAGTACAGGGGGCACTGAAGCTTTCTTT.